One sample yielded the 21 T cell receptor beta chains listed below, sequenced in a study of T-cell memory formation after mild COVID-19. TCRdb recomputed calls from the 5' RACE reads with MiXCR, one row per CDR3 protein. The table shows some 490,000 distinct CDR3 sequences, with roughly 18% occurring only once. The sample was PBMCs or a T cell subset sorted from them (not recorded which). The origin of the receptors is an adult woman who had mild COVID-19 (a few samples of this study predate the infection). Cell type and time point are not known.

The chain links TRBV30 to TRBJ1-3; D is unclear. The CDR3 is made up of 14 amino acids. The germline V gene has CDR1 GTSNPN and CDR2 SVGIG (reference sequence). V was clipped by 2 bases and J by 4 bases, with 12 bases between them. In DNA form, the CDR3 reads TGTGCCTGGAGTCGCGGTCCGGCCGGAAACACCATATATTTT. Its translation: CAWSRGPAGNTIYF.

This sequence joins TRBV7-9 and TRBJ1-2, with D perhaps TRBD1 (6 bases). CDR3 size: 15 residues. Per germline, CDR1 SEHNR and CDR2 FQNEAQ (reference sequence). Trimming stripped 3 bases from V and 0 bases from J, with 11 bases between. CDR3 in amino acids: CASSFGQQANYGYTF. In nucleotides, the CDR3 is TGTGCCAGCAGCTTTGGACAGCAAGCTAACTATGGCTACACCTTC.

This chain links TRBV7-2 with TRBJ1-1; no clear D. CDR3 length: 15 amino acids. The germline V and J ends were trimmed by 2 bases and 3 bases, with 13 bases remaining between them. Germline assignment: CDR1 SGHTA and CDR2 FQGNSA. The CDR3: CASSLRFFGDTEAFF. CDR3 nucleotide sequence: TGTGCCAGCAGCTTACGTTTCTTTGGGGACACTGAAGCTTTCTTT.

The chain recombines TRBV6-1 with TRBJ1-2; a weak D match, TRBD1 (5 bases). Germline assignment: CDR1 MNHNS and CDR2 SASEGT. V dropped 3 bases and J dropped 2 bases, with 16 bases sitting between them. The CDR3 spans 16 residues. The CDR3 protein is CASSDILRGWNYGYTF. The CDR3 nucleotides are TGTGCCAGCAGTGATATTTTAAGGGGCTGGAACTATGGCTACACCTTC.

The rearrangement links TRBV29-1 to TRBJ2-5; possibly TRBD1 or TRBD2 for D (7 bases each). This CDR3 has 13 residues. Germline values: CDR1 SQVTM, CDR2 ANQGSEA. The V gene lost 6 bases and the J gene lost 7 bases, with 18 bases spanning the gap. In nucleotides, the CDR3 is TGCAGCGTGCGGGACAGCCAGCGGGGGACCCAGTACTTC. Translation gives CSVRDSQRGTQYF. The variable domain in full, with the rest retrieved from reference TRBV29-1 and TRBJ2-5, is SAVISQKPSRDICQRGTSLTIQCQVDSQVTMMFWYRQQPGQSLTLIATANQGSEATYESGFVIDKFPISRPNLTFSTLTVSNMSPEDSSIYLCSVRDSQRGTQYFGPGTRLLVL.

This clonotype was picked up a small number of times. The chain has TRBV7-6 and TRBJ2-1; D call uncertain. This CDR3 is 13 amino acids long. The V gene's germline CDR1 is SGHVS and CDR2 FNYEAQ. The germline V and J ends were trimmed by 5 bases and 7 bases, with 12 bases remaining between them. Written as DNA, the CDR3 is TGTGCCAGCAGCCCACGCGGACGGAATGAGCAGTTCTTC. Amino acid sequence: CASSPRGRNEQFF.

This clonotype was detected only a few times. The chain employs TRBV9 and TRBJ2-7, with D possibly matching TRBD1 (5 bases). The germline V gene has CDR1 SGDLS and CDR2 YYNGEE. Between the trimmed V and J ends, which lost 7 bases and 0 bases, there was a span of 8 bases. The CDR3 extends over 12 amino acids. This chain's CDR3 is CASGRVSYEQYF. As DNA, the CDR3 is TGTGCCAGCGGCAGGGTCTCCTACGAGCAGTACTTC.

The gene calls are TRBV7-9 and TRBJ2-5; 8 nucleotides agree with TRBD2. V gave up 1 base and J gave up 4 bases; unmatched junction bases: 11. The CDR3 covers 17 residues. In germline, CDR1 is SEHNR, CDR2 FQNEAQ (reference sequence). The CDR3 nucleotides are TGTGCCAGCAGCTTAGGGATGGCGGGAGGAGAGGGAGAGACCCAGTACTTC. Residues: CASSLGMAGGEGETQYF.

This clonotype has a handful of counts. The chain recombines TRBV18 with TRBJ2-7, with D perhaps TRBD2 (5 bases). Trimming stripped 9 bases from V and 2 bases from J, with 20 bases between. Germline V CDR1 and CDR2: KGHSH, LQKENI. The CDR3 has 15 residues. CDR3 sequence reads: CASKFSEGAAYEQYF. CDR3 coding DNA: TGTGCCAGTAAGTTTTCAGAGGGAGCTGCCTACGAGCAGTACTTC.

The chain is built from TRBV20-1 and TRBJ2-5; 11 nucleotides match TRBD2. Germline V gene lookup returns CDR1 DFQATT and CDR2 SNEGSKA (reference sequence). The ends lost 4 bases at V and 2 bases at J; junction bases unmatched: 9. CDR3 length: 16 amino acids. CDR3 sequence reads: CSAMKASGGLQETQYF. CDR3 DNA: TGCAGTGCTATGAAGGCTAGCGGGGGGTTACAAGAGACCCAGTACTTC.

The chain has TRBV4-1 and TRBJ2-1; D is unclear. In germline, CDR1 is MGHRA, CDR2 YSYEKL. The CDR3 has 13 residues. V lost 4 bases and J 6 bases, leaving 10 bases between the germline ends. The CDR3, as DNA: TGCGCCAGCAGCCTTATAGCAGGCAATGAGCAGTTCTTC. Its translation: CASSLIAGNEQFF.

This chain links TRBV11-3 with TRBJ2-7; D is undetermined. The CDR3 is 14 residues long. With 6 bases removed from V and 3 bases from J, the gap between germline ends came to 15 bases. Looked up from germline, CDR1 is SGHNT and CDR2 is YENEEA. The DNA for the CDR3 is TGTGCCAGCAGTATAAGGTCCGACTTCTACGAGCAGTACTTC. It specifies CASSIRSDFYEQYF.

This clonotype appeared a few times. The J gene is TRBJ2-1, the V gene TRBV24-1, with 11 bases identical to TRBD1. Germline values: CDR1 KGHDR, CDR2 SFDVKD. J was trimmed by 3 bases and V by 3 bases; bases with no gene match: 3. CDR3 length: 16 residues. The CDR3 spells CATSDPGQGVYNEQFF. CDR3 nucleotide sequence: TGTGCCACCAGTGATCCGGGACAGGGGGTCTACAATGAGCAGTTCTTC.

This clonotype was seen a few times. This chain connects TRBV20-1 to TRBJ2-7, with TRBD1 identical over 10 bases. V shed 1 base and J 5 bases; nucleotides not matched to a gene: 14. This CDR3 has 17 amino acids. The germline CDR1 and CDR2 sequences are DFQATT and SNEGSKA (reference sequence). CDR3 protein: CSARAKIPRDRGDEQYF. The CDR3 region has the DNA TGCAGTGCTAGAGCAAAAATCCCCCGGGACAGGGGTGACGAGCAGTACTTC.

The chain combines TRBV20-1 with TRBJ2-7; D may match TRBD1 or TRBD2 (6 bases each). CDR3 size: 13 residues. Per germline, CDR1 DFQATT and CDR2 SNEGSKA (reference sequence). V shed 3 bases and J shed 6 bases, with 15 bases lying between them. The CDR3 loop reads CSASVGGRGEQYF. In nucleotides, the CDR3 is TGCAGTGCTAGCGTGGGGGGCCGCGGCGAGCAGTACTTC.

The chain combines TRBV20-1 with TRBJ2-7; TRBD2 matches at 12 bases. Germline loops: CDR1 DFQATT, CDR2 SNEGSKA (reference sequence). The CDR3 has 13 amino acids. V was clipped by 6 bases and J by 3 bases; unmatched bases: 3. The CDR3 nucleotides are TGCAGTGCAATGGGACTAGCGGGCTACGAGCAGTACTTC. Its translation: CSAMGLAGYEQYF.

This clonotype has ten or more counts. The chain employs TRBV11-2 and TRBJ1-3; maybe TRBD1 (5 bases). This CDR3 comprises 15 residues. The germline gives CDR1 SGHAT, CDR2 FQNNGV. V lost 5 bases and J lost 0, with 11 bases in between. The CDR3 DNA follows: TGTGCCAGCAGCGGCCAGGGCCTCTCTGGAAACACCATATATTTT. Translated, it gives CASSGQGLSGNTIYF.

This clonotype was observed a few times. V gene TRBV2 combines with J gene TRBJ2-1; TRBD2 agrees at 10 bases. Trimming took 5 bases from V and 9 from J; bases not matched to a gene: 7. Germline values: CDR1 SNHLY, CDR2 FYNNEI. CDR3 length: 14 amino acids. DNA of the CDR3: TGTGCCAGCAGTTTGGGACTAGCGTCCGCTGAGCAGTTCTTC. This sequence encodes CASSLGLASAEQFF.

The rearrangement joins TRBV6-2 or TRBV6-3 to TRBJ1-1; D perhaps matches TRBD1 (5 bases). Trimming took off 7 bases at V and 4 bases at J, with 22 bases between the two ends. The CDR3 is made up of 16 amino acids. The germline CDR1 and CDR2 sequences are MNHEY and SVGEGT. The CDR3 reads CASISSSGTLGTEAFF. CDR3 coding DNA: TGTGCCAGCATTTCCAGTTCCGGGACCCTCGGCACTGAAGCTTTCTTT.

This clonotype turned up a few times. The chain carries TRBV4-1 and TRBJ2-3; D is uncertain. V lost 0 bases and J lost 6, with 10 bases in between. This CDR3 contains 14 residues. Germline V CDR1 and CDR2: MGHRA, YSYEKL. The CDR3: CASSQDPKLDTQYF. The DNA for the CDR3 is TGCGCCAGCAGCCAAGATCCAAAGCTGGATACGCAGTATTTT.

This clonotype showed up just a few times. CDR3 DNA sequence: TGCGCCAGCAGCCATTTGACGGGAAGCTCCTACAATGAGCAGTTCTTC. It translates to CASSHLTGSSYNEQFF. The chain is built from TRBV4-3 and TRBJ2-1; the D gene is possibly TRBD2 (5 bases). The CDR3 runs 16 residues. V was trimmed by 3 bases and J by 0 bases, leaving 12 bases between them. CDR1 is LGHNA and CDR2 is YSLEER in the germline V gene.